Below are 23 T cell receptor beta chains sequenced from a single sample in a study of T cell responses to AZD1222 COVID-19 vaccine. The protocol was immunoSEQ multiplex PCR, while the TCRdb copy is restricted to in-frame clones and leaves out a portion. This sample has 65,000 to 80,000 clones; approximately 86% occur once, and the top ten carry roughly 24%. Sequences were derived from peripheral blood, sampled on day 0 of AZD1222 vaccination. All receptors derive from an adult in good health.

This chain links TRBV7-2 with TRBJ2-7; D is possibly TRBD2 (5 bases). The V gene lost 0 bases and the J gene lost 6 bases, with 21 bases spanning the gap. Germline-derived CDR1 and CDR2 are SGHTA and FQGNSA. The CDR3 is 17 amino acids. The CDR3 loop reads CASSLARRVQAGPEQYF. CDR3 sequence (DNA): TGTGCCAGCAGCTTAGCCCGCCGGGTTCAGGCGGGTCCCGAGCAGTACTTC.

CDR3 in amino acids: CASSSGTANYEQYF. The CDR3 DNA sequence: TGTGCCAGCAGTTCAGGAACAGCGAATTACGAGCAGTACTTC. The V gene is TRBV6-6, the J gene TRBJ2-7, with no clear D. V was cut by 4 bases and J by 4 bases, with 14 bases left in between. The CDR3 spans 14 residues. Looked up from germline, CDR1 is MNHNY and CDR2 is SVGAGI (reference sequence).

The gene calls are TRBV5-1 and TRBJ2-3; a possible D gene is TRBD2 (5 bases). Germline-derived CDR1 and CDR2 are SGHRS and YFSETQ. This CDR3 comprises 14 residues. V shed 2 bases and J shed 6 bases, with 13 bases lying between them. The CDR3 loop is CASSLGPSGDTQYF. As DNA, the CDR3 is TGCGCCAGCAGCTTAGGGCCGAGCGGTGATACGCAGTATTTT.

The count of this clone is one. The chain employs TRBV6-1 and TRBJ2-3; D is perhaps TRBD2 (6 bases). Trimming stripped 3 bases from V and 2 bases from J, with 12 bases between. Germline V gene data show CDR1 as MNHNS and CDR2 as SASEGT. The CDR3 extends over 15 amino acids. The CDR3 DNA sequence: TGTGCCAGCAGTGAGGGAGGAGGCGACACAGATACGCAGTATTTT. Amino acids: CASSEGGGDTDTQYF.

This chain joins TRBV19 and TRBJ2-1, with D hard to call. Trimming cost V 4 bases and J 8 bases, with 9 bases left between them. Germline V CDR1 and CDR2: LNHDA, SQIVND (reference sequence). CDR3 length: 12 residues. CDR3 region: CASSRGHDEQFF. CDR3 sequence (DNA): TGTGCCAGTAGTAGGGGTCACGATGAGCAGTTCTTC.

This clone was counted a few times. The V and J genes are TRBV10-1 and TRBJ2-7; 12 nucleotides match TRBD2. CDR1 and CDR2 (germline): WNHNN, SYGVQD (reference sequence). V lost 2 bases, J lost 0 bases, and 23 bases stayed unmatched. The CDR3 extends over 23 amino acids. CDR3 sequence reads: CASSETWDGRTSGTNTLSYEQYF. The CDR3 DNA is TGCGCCAGCAGTGAGACCTGGGACGGACGGACTAGCGGGACAAATACTCTCTCCTACGAGCAGTACTTC.

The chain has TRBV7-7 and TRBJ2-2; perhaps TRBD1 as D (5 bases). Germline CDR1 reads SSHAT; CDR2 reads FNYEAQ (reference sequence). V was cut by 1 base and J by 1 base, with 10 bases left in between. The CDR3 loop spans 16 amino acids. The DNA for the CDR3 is TGTGCCAGCAGCTTAGGGGTCGGACAGAACACCGGGGAGCTGTTTTTT. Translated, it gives CASSLGVGQNTGELFF. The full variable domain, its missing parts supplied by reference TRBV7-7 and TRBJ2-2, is GAGVSQSPRYKVTKRGQDVTLRCDPISSHATLYWYQQALGQGPEFLTYFNYEAQPDKSGLPSDRFSAERPEGSISTLTIQRTEQRDSAMYRCASSLGVGQNTGELFFGEGSRLTVL.

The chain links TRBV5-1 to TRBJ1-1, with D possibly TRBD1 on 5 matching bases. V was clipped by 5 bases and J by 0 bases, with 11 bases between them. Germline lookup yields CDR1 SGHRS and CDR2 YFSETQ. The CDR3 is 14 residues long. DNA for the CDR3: TGCGCCAGCAGATCGGGACTCATGAACACTGAAGCTTTCTTT. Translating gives CASRSGLMNTEAFF.

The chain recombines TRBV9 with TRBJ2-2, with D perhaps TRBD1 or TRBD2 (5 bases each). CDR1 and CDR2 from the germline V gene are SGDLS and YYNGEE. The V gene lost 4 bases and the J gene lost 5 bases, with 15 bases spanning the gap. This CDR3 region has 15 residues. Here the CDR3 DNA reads TGTGCCAGCAGCCCCTCCGGGACGGGGACCGGGGAGCTGTTTTTT. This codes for CASSPSGTGTGELFF.

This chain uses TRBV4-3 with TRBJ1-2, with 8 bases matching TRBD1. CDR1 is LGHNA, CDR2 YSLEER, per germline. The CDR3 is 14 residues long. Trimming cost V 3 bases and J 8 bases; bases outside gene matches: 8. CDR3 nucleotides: TGCGCCAGCAGCCAGATACAGGGGGGCGCCGGCTACACCTTC. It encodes CASSQIQGGAGYTF.

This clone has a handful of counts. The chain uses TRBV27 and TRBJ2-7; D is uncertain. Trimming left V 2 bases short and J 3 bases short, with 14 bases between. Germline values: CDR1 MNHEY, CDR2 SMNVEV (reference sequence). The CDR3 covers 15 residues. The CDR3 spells CASSLKHIPDYEQYF. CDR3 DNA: TGTGCCAGCAGTTTAAAACATATACCTGACTACGAGCAGTACTTC.

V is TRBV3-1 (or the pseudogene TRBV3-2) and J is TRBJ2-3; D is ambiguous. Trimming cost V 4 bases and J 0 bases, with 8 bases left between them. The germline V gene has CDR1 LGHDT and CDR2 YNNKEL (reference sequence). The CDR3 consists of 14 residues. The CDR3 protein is CASSLDASTDTQYF. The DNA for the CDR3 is TGTGCCAGCAGCCTAGACGCTAGCACAGATACGCAGTATTTT.

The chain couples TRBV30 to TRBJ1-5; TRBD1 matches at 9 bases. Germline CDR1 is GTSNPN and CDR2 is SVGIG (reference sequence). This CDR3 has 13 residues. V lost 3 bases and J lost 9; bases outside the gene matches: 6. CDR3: CAWSRTGVSPQHF. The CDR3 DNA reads TGTGCCTGGAGCCGGACAGGGGTTTCGCCCCAGCATTTT.

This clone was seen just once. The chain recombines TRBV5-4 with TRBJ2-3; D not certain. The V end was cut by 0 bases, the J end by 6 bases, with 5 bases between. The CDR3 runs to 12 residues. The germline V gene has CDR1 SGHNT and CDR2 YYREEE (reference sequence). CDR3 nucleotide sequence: TGTGCCAGCAGCTTGGATTTTGATACGCAGTATTTT. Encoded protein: CASSLDFDTQYF.

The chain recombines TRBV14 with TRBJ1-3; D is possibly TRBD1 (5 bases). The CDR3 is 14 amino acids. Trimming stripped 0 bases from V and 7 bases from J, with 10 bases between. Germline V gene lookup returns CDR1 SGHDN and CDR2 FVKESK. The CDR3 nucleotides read TGTGCCAGCAGCCAAGATTCGGGGGTGAACACCATATATTTT. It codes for CASSQDSGVNTIYF.

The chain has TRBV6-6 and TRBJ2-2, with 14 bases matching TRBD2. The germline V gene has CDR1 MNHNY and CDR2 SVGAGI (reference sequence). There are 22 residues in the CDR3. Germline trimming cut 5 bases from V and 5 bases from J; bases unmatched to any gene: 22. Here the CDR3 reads CASSPRGGGRLAGGPRTGELFF. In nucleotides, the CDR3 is TGTGCCAGCAGTCCCCGGGGAGGAGGGCGACTAGCGGGAGGGCCCAGGACCGGGGAGCTGTTTTTT.

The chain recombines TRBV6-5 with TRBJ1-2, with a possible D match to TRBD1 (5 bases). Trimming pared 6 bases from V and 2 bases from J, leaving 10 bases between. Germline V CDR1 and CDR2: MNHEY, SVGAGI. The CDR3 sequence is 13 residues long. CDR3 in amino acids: CASRVTANYGYTF. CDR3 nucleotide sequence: TGTGCCAGCAGGGTGACAGCGAACTATGGCTACACCTTC.

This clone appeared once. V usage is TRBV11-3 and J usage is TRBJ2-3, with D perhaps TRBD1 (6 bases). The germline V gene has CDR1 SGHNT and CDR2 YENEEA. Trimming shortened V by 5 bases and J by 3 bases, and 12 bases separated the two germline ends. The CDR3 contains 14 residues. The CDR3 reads CASSPRQGTDTQYF. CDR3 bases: TGTGCCAGCAGCCCAAGGCAGGGGACAGATACGCAGTATTTT.

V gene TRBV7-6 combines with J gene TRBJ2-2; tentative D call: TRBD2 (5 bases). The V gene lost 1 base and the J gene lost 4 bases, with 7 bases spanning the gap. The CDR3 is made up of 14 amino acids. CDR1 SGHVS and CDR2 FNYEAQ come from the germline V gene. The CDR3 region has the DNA TGTGCCAGCAGCTTAGAGGACTCCACCGGGGAGCTGTTTTTT. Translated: CASSLEDSTGELFF.

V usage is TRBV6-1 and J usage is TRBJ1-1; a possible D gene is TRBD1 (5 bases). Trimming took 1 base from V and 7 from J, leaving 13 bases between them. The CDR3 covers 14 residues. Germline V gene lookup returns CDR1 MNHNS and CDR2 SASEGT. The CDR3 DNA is TGTGCCAGCAGTGAAGACGGCAGGGTTGGTGAAGCTTTCTTT. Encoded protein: CASSEDGRVGEAFF.

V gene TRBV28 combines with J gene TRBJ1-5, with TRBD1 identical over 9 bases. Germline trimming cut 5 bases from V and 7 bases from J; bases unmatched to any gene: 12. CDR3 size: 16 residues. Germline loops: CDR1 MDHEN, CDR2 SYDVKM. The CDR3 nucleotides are TGTGCCAGCAGTCCTCCGACAGGGGGTCGAGGGCAGCCCCAGCATTTT. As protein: CASSPPTGGRGQPQHF.

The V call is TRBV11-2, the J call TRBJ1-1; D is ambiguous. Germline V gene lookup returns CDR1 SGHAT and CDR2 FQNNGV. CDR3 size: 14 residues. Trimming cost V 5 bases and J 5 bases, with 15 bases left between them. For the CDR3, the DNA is TGTGCCAGCAGCAACCCACAGTTGAGAACTGAAGCTTTCTTT. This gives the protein CASSNPQLRTEAFF.

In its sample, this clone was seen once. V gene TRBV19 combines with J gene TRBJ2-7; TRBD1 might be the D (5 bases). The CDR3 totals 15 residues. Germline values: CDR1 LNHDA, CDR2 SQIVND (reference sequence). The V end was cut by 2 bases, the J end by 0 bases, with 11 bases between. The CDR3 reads CASSIRGRPSYEQYF. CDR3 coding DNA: TGTGCCAGTAGTATAAGGGGCCGTCCCTCCTACGAGCAGTACTTC. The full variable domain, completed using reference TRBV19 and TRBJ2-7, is DGGITQSPKYLFRKEGQNVTLSCEQNLNHDAMYWYRQDPGQGLRLIYYSQIVNDFQKGDIAEGYSVSREKKESFPLTVTSAQKNPTAFYLCASSIRGRPSYEQYFGPGTRLTVT.